The sequence of this T cell receptor (beta chain) was determined in a study of blood T cell repertoires in COVID-19. About the study: The United States, Italy and Spain provided the acute and convalescent COVID-19 samples.

Repertoires were generated with immunoSEQ multiplex PCR, while TCRdb's copy carries only in-frame clones and drops some. Of hundreds of thousands of clones listed, about 85% are singletons. CDR1 and CDR2 from the germline V gene are SGHVS and FQNEAQ. With 5 bases removed from V and 1 base from J, the gap between germline ends came to 20 bases. The CDR3 length is 17 residues. The table lists this clone with a count of one. The V gene is TRBV7-8, the J gene TRBJ1-1; possible D gene TRBD1, 5 bases. The receptor's source is a man aged 35 to 55 with acute or convalescent COVID-19. Specimen: peripheral blood. CDR3 DNA sequence: TGTGCCAGCAGCCCCTACCGGAGGGGCCGGACGAACACTGAAGCTTTCTTT. As protein: CASSPYRRGRTNTEAFF. The full variable domain, its missing parts supplied by reference TRBV7-8 and TRBJ1-1, is GAGVSQSPRYKVAKRGQDVALRCDPISGHVSLFWYQQALGQGPEFLTYFQNEAQLDKSGLPSDRFFAERPEGSVSTLKIQRTQQEDSAVYLCASSPYRRGRTNTEAFFGQGTRLTVV.